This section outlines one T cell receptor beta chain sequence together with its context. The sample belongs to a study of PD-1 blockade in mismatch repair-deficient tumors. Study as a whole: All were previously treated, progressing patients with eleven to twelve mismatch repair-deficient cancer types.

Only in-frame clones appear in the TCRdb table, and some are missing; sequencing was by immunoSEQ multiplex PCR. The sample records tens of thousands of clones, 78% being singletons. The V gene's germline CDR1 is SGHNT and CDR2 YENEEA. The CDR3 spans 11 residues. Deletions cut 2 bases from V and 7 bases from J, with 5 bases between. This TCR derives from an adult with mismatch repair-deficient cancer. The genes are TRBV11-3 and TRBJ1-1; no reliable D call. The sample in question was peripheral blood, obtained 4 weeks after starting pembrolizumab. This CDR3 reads CASSLQSEAFF. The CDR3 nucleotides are TGTGCCAGCAGCTTACAGAGTGAAGCTTTCTTT. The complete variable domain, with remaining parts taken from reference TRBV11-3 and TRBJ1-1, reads EAGVVQSPRYKIIEKKQPVAFWCNPISGHNTLYWYLQNLGQGPELLIRYENEEAVDDSQLPKDRFSAERLKGVDSTLKIQPAELGDSAVYLCASSLQSEAFFGQGTRLTVV.